This T cell receptor (beta chain) derives from a study of blood T cell repertoires in COVID-19. At the level of the study: PBMCs, B-cell-depleted T cells, or T cells provided the cDNA or gDNA that made up the material.

In the study's own analysis: Estimated nucleated cell counts came from reference gene primer amplification. Assay: immunoSEQ multiplex PCR; the TCRdb copy retains only in-frame clones and omits some. The DNA gave D and trimming, while V, J and clone size come from that table. The sample contains 250,000 to 350,000 clones, 65% to 85% of which appear only once. V gave up 5 bases and J gave up 5 bases; unmatched junction bases: 1. CDR1 is MNHEY, CDR2 SVGEGT, per germline. The CDR3 length is 13 residues. One Seattle source followed patients from active infection through their disease course. Input material: peripheral blood. The chain links TRBV6-2 or TRBV6-3 to TRBJ2-3; TRBD1 agrees at 10 bases. The TCR was taken from a person aged 70 to 85 with COVID-19, enrolled during active disease. CDR3 in amino acids: CASSRTGGDTQYF. In nucleotides, the CDR3 is TGTGCCAGCAGTCGGACAGGGGGAGATACGCAGTATTTT.